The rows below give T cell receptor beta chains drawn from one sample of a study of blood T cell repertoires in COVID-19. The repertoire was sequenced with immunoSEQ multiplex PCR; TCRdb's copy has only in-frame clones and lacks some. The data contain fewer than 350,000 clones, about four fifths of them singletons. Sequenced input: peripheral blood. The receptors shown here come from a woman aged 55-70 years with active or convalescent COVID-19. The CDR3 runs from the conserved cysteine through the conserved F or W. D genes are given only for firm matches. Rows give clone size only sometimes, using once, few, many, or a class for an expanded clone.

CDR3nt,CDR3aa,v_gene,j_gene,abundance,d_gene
TGTGCCATCAGTGAGTCGCCGGGACAGGGGTTGGGGCCTGGAAACACCATATATTTT,CAISESPGQGLGPGNTIYF,TRBV10-3,TRBJ1-3,once,TRBD1
TGTGCCAGCAGCCGGGGACAGCACTATGGCTACACCTTC,CASSRGQHYGYTF,TRBV7-9,TRBJ1-2,.,TRBD1
TGTGCCAGCAGCTTAGGCCCCCCCTCCACAGGCGGCTACACCTTC,CASSLGPPSTGGYTF,TRBV13,TRBJ1-2,.,.
TGTGCCAGCAGCCCCGGGACAATTAACACTGAAGCTTTCTTT,CASSPGTINTEAFF,TRBV7-9,TRBJ1-1,.,.
TGTGCCAGCAGCTTAGATCTAGGCTCTCAGGGAGGCAACGTCCTGACTTTC,CASSLDLGSQGGNVLTF,TRBV11-2,TRBJ2-6,.,.
TGTGCCAGCAGCTCCGGACTAGCGGGGGTCTCTGGTACGCAGTATTTT,CASSSGLAGVSGTQYF,TRBV7-3,TRBJ2-3,once,TRBD2
TGTGCCAGCAGTTCAGGAATCTATGGCTACACCTTC,CASSSGIYGYTF,TRBV27,TRBJ1-2,.,.
TGTGCCAGTAGTACTAGCGGGGGCTATTCCACAGATACGCAGTATTTT,CASSTSGGYSTDTQYF,TRBV19,TRBJ2-3,.,TRBD2
TGCAGCGCCCTTTTATTTAGGCGGGGGGGCGGGATTGAGCAGTTCTTC,CSALLFRRGGGIEQFF,TRBV29-1,TRBJ2-1,.,TRBD2
TGCGCCAGCAGCCAGACAGGGGGAGATACGCAGTATTTT,CASSQTGGDTQYF,TRBV4-1,TRBJ2-3,.,TRBD1
TGCGCCAGCAGCAGAGCAACTAATGAAAAACTGTTTTTT,CASSRATNEKLFF,TRBV5-1,TRBJ1-4,.,.
TGTGCCAGCAGCCAAGAGCTAGCGGGGGGGCTCGTAGATACGCAGTATTTT,CASSQELAGGLVDTQYF,TRBV4-2,TRBJ2-3,.,TRBD2
TGCAGCGCGGACAGGGGACAGATGAACACTGAAGCTTTCTTT,CSADRGQMNTEAFF,TRBV29-1,TRBJ1-1,.,TRBD1
TGTGCCAGCAGTCTTGACGGACAGGGGGGTTTGGCGAACACTGAAGCTTTCTTT,CASSLDGQGGLANTEAFF,TRBV4-2,TRBJ1-1,.,TRBD1